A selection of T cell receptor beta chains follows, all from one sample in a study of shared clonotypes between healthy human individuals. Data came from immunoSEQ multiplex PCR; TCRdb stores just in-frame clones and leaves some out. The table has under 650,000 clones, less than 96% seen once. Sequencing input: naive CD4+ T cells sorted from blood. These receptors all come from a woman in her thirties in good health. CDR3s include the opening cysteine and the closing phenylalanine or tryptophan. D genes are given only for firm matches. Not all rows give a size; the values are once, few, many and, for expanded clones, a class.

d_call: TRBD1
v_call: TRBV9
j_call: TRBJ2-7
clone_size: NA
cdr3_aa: CASSVAPGQGYEQYF
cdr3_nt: TGTGCCAGCAGCGTAGCTCCCGGACAGGGGTACGAGCAGTACTTC

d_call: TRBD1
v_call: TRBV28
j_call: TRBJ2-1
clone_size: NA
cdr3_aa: CAGRKIQGQGRYEQFF
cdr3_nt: TGTGCCGGACGCAAGATACAAGGACAGGGAAGGTATGAGCAGTTCTTC

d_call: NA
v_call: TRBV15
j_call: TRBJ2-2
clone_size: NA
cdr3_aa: CATRLGLPRPGELFF
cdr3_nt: TGTGCCACCCGACTGGGACTTCCCCGACCCGGGGAGCTGTTTTTT

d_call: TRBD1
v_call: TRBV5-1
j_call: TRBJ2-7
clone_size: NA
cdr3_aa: CASTRTGSYEQYF
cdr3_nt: TGCGCCAGCACCAGGACAGGGTCCTACGAGCAGTACTTC

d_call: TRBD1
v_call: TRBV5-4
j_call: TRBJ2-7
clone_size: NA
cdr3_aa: CASSPRDRTYEQYF
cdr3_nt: TGTGCCAGCAGCCCCCGGGACAGGACCTACGAGCAGTACTTC

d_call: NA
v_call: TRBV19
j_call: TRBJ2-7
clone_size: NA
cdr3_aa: CASRPRSSYEQYF
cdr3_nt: TGTGCCAGTAGACCAAGAAGCTCCTACGAGCAGTACTTC

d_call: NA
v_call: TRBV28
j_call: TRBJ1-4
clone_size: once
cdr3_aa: CASCRGTNEKLFF
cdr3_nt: TGTGCCTCCTGTAGGGGAACTAATGAAAAACTGTTTTTT

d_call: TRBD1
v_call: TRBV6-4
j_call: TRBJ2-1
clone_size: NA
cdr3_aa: CASSEGQGVELQFF
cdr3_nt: TGTGCCAGCAGTGAGGGACAGGGGGTCGAGCTGCAGTTCTTC

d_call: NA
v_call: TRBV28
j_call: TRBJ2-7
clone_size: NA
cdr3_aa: CASRGTPSYEQYF
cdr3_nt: TGTGCCAGCAGGGGGACTCCCTCCTACGAGCAGTACTTC

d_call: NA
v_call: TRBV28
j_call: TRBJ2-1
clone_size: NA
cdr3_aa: CASMGRKEAEQFF
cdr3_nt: TGTGCCAGCATGGGCAGGAAGGAGGCTGAGCAGTTCTTC

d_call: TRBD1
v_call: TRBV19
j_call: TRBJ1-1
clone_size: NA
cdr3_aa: CASSPRTGMVVAAEAFF
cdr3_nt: TGTGCCAGTAGTCCCCGGACAGGGATGGTAGTTGCCGCTGAAGCTTTCTTT

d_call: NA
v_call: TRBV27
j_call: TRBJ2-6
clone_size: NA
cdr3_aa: CASSSPGAAGANVLTF
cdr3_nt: TGTGCCAGCAGTTCGCCAGGGGCGGCTGGGGCCAACGTCCTGACTTTC

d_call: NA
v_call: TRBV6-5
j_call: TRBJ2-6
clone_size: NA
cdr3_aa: CASTGPGANVLTF
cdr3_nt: TGTGCCAGCACGGGCCCTGGGGCCAACGTCCTGACTTTC

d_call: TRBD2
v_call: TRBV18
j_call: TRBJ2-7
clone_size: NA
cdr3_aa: CASSPNEGTSGRSNPYEQYF
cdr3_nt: TGTGCCAGCTCACCCAACGAAGGGACTAGCGGGAGGAGTAACCCCTACGAGCAGTACTTC

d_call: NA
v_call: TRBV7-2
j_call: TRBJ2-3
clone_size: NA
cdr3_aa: CASSLVGMSTDTQYF
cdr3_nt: TGTGCCAGCAGCTTAGTTGGGATGAGCACAGATACGCAGTATTTT

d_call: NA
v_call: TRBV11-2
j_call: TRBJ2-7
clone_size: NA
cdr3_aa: CASSLGGHKQYF
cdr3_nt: TGTGCCAGCAGCTTAGGGGGGCATAAGCAGTACTTC

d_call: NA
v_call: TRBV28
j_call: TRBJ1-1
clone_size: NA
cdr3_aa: CASSPLLNTEAFF
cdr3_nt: TGTGCCAGCAGTCCCTTGCTGAACACTGAAGCTTTCTTT

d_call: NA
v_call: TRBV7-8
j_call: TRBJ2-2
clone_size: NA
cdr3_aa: CASSFRSSVLAGELFF
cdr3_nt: TGTGCCAGCAGCTTCCGAAGTAGCGTCTTGGCCGGGGAGCTGTTTTTT

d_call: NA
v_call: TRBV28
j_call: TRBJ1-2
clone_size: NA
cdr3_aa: CASSSGSPAGVYGYTF
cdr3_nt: TGTGCCAGCAGTTCCGGGAGTCCGGCTGGGGTATATGGCTACACCTTC

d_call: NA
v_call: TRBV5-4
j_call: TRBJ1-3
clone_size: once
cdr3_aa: CASSLDGAGNTIYF
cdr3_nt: TGTGCCAGCAGCTTGGATGGGGCTGGAAACACCATATATTTT

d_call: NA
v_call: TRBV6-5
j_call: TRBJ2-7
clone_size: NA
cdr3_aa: CASSYRPGVSYEQYF
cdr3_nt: TGTGCCAGCAGTTACCGCCCAGGGGTCTCCTACGAGCAGTACTTC

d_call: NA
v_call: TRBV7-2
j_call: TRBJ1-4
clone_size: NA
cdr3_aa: CASSFFQGTNEKLFF
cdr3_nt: TGTGCCAGCAGCTTTTTCCAGGGCACCAATGAAAAACTGTTTTTT

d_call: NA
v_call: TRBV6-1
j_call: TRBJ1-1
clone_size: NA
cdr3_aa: CASTLEGTITEAFF
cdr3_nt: TGTGCCAGCACCCTAGAGGGGACCATCACTGAAGCTTTCTTT

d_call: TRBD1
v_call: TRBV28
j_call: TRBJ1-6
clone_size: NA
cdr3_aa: CASRDRDSPLHF
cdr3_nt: TGTGCCAGCAGAGACAGGGATTCACCCCTCCACTTT

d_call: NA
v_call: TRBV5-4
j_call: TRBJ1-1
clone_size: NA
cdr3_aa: CASSWAGNTEAFF
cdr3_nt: TGTGCCAGCAGCTGGGCGGGTAACACTGAAGCTTTCTTT

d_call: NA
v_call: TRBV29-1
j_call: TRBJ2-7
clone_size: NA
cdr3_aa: CSVEGFAGAEQYF
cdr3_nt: TGCAGCGTTGAAGGGTTTGCAGGGGCCGAGCAGTACTTC

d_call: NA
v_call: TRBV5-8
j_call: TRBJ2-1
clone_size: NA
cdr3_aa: CASSLPFSYNEQFF
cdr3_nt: TGTGCCAGCAGCTTACCCTTCTCCTACAATGAGCAGTTCTTC

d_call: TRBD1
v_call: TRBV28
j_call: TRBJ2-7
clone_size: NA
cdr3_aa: CASRLGQVGEEQYF
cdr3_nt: TGTGCCAGCAGGCTCGGACAGGTTGGGGAGGAGCAGTACTTC

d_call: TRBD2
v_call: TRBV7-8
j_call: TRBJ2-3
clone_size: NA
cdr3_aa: CASSWESGSPRNTQYF
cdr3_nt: TGTGCCAGCAGCTGGGAGAGCGGGAGTCCCCGCAATACGCAGTATTTT

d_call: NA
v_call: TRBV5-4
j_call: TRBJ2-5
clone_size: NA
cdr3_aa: CASSLAHRLVGQETQYF
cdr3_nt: TGTGCCAGCAGCTTGGCCCACCGACTAGTTGGGCAAGAGACCCAGTACTTC

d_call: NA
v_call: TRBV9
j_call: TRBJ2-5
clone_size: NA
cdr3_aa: CASSGRASRTQYF
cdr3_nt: TGTGCCAGCAGCGGGCGGGCCTCTAGGACCCAGTACTTC

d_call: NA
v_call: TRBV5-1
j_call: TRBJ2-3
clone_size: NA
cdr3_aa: CASSSTDVRTDTQYF
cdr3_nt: TGCGCCAGCAGCTCGACCGACGTGAGAACAGATACGCAGTATTTT

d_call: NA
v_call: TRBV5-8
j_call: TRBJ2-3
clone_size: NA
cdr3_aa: CASGGRYARADTQYF
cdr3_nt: TGTGCCAGCGGGGGGCGCTACGCCCGGGCAGATACGCAGTATTTT

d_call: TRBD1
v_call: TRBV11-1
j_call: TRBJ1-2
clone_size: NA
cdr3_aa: CASSLGQGDGYTF
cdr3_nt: TGTGCCAGCAGCCTGGGACAGGGGGATGGCTACACCTTC

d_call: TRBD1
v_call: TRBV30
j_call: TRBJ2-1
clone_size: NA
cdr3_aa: CAWSGRDRHYNEQFF
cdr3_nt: TGTGCCTGGAGCGGTCGGGACAGACACTACAATGAGCAGTTCTTC

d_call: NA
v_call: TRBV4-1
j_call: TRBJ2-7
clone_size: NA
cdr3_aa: CASSYPGQSYEQYF
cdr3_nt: TGCGCCAGCAGCTACCCGGGACAAAGCTACGAGCAGTACTTC

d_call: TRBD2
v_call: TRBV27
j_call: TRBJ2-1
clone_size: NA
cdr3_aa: CASSLKTSGGPRDEQFF
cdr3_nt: TGTGCCAGCAGTTTGAAGACTAGCGGAGGCCCGAGGGATGAGCAGTTCTTC

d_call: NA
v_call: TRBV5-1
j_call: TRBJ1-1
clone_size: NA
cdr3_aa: CASSLVGGRPEAFF
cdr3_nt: TGCGCCAGCAGCTTGGTTGGGGGAAGGCCTGAAGCTTTCTTT

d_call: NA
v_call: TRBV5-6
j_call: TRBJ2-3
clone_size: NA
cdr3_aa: CASSFGGQVWDTQYF
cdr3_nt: TGTGCCAGCAGCTTCGGTGGGCAGGTCTGGGATACGCAGTATTTT

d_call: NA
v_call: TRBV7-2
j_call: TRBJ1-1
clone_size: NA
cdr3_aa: CASSAGADTEAFF
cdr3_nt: TGTGCCAGCAGCGCCGGGGCGGACACTGAAGCTTTCTTT

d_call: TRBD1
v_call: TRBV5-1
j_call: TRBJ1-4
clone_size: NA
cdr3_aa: CASSGTGTGGREKLFF
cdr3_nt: TGCGCCAGCAGCGGGACCGGGACAGGGGGCCGGGAAAAACTGTTTTTT

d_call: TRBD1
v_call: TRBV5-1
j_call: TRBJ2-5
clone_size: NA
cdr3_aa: CASSLSQGATKGETQYF
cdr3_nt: TGCGCCAGCAGCTTGAGTCAGGGGGCCACTAAGGGGGAGACCCAGTACTTC

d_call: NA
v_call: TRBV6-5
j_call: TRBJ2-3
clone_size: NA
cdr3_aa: CASSYSGVQDTQYF
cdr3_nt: TGTGCCAGCAGTTACTCTGGAGTTCAAGATACGCAGTATTTT

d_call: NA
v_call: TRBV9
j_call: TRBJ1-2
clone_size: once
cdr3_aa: CASSVAGLDYGYTF
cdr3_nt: TGTGCCAGCAGCGTAGCCGGACTCGACTATGGCTACACCTTC

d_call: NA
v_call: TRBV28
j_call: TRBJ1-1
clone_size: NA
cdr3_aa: CASRTRTAPGTEAFF
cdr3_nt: TGTGCCAGCAGGACCAGGACAGCCCCTGGGACTGAAGCTTTCTTT

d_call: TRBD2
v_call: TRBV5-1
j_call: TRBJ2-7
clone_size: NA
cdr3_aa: CASSLGSGPYEQYF
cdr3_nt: TGCGCCAGCAGCTTGGGTAGCGGGCCCTACGAGCAGTACTTC

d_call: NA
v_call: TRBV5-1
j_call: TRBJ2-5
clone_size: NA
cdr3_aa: CASSSSGGVETQYF
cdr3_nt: TGCGCCAGCAGTTCGAGTGGGGGTGTCGAGACCCAGTACTTC

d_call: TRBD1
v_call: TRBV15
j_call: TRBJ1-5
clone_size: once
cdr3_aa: CATRMTGGSQPQHF
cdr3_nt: TGTGCCACCAGGATGACAGGGGGCAGTCAGCCCCAGCATTTT

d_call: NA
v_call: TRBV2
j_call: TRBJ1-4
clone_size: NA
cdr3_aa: CASTPPPQGQNEKLFF
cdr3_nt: TGTGCCAGCACCCCGCCCCCGCAGGGGCAAAATGAAAAACTGTTTTTT

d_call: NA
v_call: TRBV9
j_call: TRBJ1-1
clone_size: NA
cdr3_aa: CASSRQENTEAFF
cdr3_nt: TGTGCCAGCAGCCGGCAGGAAAACACTGAAGCTTTCTTT

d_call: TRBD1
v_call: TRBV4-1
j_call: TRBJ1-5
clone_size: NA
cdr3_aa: CASSQDLQGAGQPQHF
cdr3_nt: TGCGCCAGCAGCCAAGATCTACAGGGGGCTGGTCAGCCCCAGCATTTT

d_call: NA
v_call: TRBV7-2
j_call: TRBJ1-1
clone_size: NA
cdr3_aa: CASSVGTTNFNTEAFF
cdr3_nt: TGTGCCAGCAGCGTCGGGACAACAAACTTTAACACTGAAGCTTTCTTT

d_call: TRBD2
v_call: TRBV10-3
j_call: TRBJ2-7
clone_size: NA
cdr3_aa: CAISVGTSIAEQYF
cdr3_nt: TGTGCCATCAGTGTCGGGACTAGCATCGCCGAGCAGTACTTC

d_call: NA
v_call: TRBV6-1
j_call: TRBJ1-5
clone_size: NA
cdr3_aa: CASSENVAGGNQPQHF
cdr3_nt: TGTGCCAGCAGTGAAAACGTGGCGGGTGGCAATCAGCCCCAGCATTTT